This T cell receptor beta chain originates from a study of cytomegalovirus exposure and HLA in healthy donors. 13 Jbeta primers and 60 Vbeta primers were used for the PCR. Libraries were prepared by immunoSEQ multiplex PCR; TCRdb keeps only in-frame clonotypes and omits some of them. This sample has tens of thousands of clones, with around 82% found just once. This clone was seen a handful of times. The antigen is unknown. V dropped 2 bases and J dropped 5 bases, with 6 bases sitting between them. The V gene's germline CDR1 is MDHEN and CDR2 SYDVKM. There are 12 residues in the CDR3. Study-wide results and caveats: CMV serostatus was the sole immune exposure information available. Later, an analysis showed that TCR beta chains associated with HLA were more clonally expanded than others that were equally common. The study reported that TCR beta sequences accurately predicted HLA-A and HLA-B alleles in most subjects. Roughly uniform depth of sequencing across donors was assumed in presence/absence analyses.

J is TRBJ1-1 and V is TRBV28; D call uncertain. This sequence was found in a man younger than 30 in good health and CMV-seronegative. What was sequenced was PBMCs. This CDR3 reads CASSLTETEAFF. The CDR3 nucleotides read TGTGCCAGCAGTTTAACTGAGACTGAAGCTTTCTTT. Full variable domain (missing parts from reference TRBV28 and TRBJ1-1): DVKVTQSSRYLVKRTGEKVFLECVQDMDHENMFWYRQDPGLGLRLIYFSYDVKMKEKGDIPEGYSVSREKKERFSLILESASTNQTSMYLCASSLTETEAFFGQGTRLTVV.